The source of this T cell receptor (beta chain) is a study of blood T cell repertoires in COVID-19. Study-wide context: Donors in the United States, Italy and Spain gave samples during acute or convalescent COVID-19.

With 3 bases removed from V and 4 bases from J, the gap between germline ends came to 12 bases. This CDR3 spans 15 amino acids. Germline CDR1 and CDR2: SNHLY and FYNNEI. The assay was immunoSEQ multiplex PCR, and TCRdb's table has in-frame clones only and misses some. The sample yields about 82,000 clones, around 82% seen once. Material for sequencing was peripheral blood. The chain is built from TRBV2 and TRBJ1-4; possibly TRBD1 for D (6 bases). The source of this sequence is a man in his fifties or sixties with active or convalescent COVID-19. In nucleotides, the CDR3 is TGTGCCAGCAGTGAGTCGGGGGGCGATAATGAAAAACTGTTTTTT. This sequence encodes CASSESGGDNEKLFF.